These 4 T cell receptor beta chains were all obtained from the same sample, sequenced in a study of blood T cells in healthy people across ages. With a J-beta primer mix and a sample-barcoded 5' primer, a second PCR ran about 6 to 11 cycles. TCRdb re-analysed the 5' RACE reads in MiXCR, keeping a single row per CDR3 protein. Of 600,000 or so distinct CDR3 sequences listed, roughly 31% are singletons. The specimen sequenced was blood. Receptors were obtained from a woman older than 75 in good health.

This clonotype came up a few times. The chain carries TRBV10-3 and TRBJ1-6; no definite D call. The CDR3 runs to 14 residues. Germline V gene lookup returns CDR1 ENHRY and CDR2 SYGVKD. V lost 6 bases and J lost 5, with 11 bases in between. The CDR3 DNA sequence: TGTGCCATCAGGCTAGGACTGGATAATTCACCCCTCCACTTT. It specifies CAIRLGLDNSPLHF.

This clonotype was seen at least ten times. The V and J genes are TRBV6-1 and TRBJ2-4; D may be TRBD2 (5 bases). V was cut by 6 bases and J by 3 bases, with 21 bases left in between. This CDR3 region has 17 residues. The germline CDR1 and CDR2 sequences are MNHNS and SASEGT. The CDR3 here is CASSKNMDSHDKNIQYF. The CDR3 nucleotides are TGTGCCAGCAGCAAAAACATGGACTCTCACGACAAAAACATTCAGTACTTC.

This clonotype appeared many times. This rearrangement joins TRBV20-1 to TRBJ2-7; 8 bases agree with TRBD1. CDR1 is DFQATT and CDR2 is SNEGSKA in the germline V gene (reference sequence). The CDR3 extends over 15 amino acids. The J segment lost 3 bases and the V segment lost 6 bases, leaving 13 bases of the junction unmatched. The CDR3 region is CSAQSPGTGVYEQYF. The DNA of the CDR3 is TGCAGTGCCCAGTCACCCGGGACAGGCGTCTACGAGCAGTACTTC.

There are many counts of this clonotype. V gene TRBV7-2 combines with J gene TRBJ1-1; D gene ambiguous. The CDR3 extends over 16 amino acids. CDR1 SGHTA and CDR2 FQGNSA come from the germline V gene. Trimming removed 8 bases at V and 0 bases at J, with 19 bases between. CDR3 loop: CASGQPSTEVNTEAFF. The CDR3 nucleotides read TGTGCCAGCGGTCAACCCTCCACAGAAGTGAACACTGAAGCTTTCTTT.